The 30 T cell receptor beta chains given below trace back to one sample, sequenced in a study of beta chain features in type 1 diabetes. General study findings and limits: Type 1 diabetes patients showed a moderate but significant shortening of TCRB CDR3s in all four CD4+ subsets.

The whole isolated RNA underwent reverse transcription, so sequencing captured expressed TCRB transcripts. Measured with immunoSEQ multiplex PCR; TCRdb has only the in-frame clones, and not every one. Of 130,000 or so clones detected, roughly 15% appear once; the ten largest clones hold approximately 2.2%. Their specific antigens are unknown. The sequencing sample was made of central memory CD4+ T cells from blood. Source of these receptors: a man younger than 40 with type 1 diabetes.

This chain uses TRBV4-2 with TRBJ2-7, with a possible D match to TRBD1 (6 bases). The ends were cut back, 2 bases at V and 6 bases at J, with 8 bases in the middle. The CDR3 has 12 residues. Germline V lookup: CDR1 LGHNA, CDR2 YNFKEQ. The CDR3 DNA sequence: TGTGCCAGCAGCCAATCAGGGGTCGAGCAGTACTTC. Its protein is CASSQSGVEQYF.

This clone is deemed medium-sized. Other DNA variants within this sample encode the same CDR3. The J gene is TRBJ2-1, the V gene TRBV2; D gene unclear. The V and J ends lost 3 bases and 4 bases respectively, with 7 bases between them. Germline lookup yields CDR1 SNHLY and CDR2 FYNNEI. There are 13 residues in the CDR3. The CDR3, as DNA: TGTGCCAGCAGTGATGGATCTTACAATGAGCAGTTCTTC. This sequence encodes CASSDGSYNEQFF. Full variable domain (missing parts from reference TRBV2 and TRBJ2-1): EPEVTQTPSHQVTQMGQEVILRCVPISNHLYFYWYRQILGQKVEFLVSFYNNEISEKSEIFDDQFSVERPDGSNFTLKIRSTKLEDSAMYFCASSDGSYNEQFFGPGTRLTVL.

The rearrangement links TRBV27 to TRBJ2-7; 7 nucleotides match TRBD1. This CDR3 is 14 amino acids long. Germline CDR1 and CDR2: MNHEY and SMNVEV (reference sequence). V dropped 3 bases and J dropped 1; count of bases not matched to a gene: 3. The CDR3 region is CASSLTGISYEQYF. CDR3 DNA: TGTGCCAGCAGTTTGACAGGGATTTCCTACGAGCAGTACTTC.

V gene TRBV4-3 combines with J gene TRBJ2-3; 7 bases fit TRBD2. The CDR3 consists of 15 residues. The germline V gene has CDR1 LGHNA and CDR2 YSLEER. V was clipped by 2 bases and J by 0 bases; unmatched bases: 2. The CDR3 sequence: CASSQRGGSTDTQYF. DNA for the CDR3: TGCGCCAGCAGCCAACGCGGGGGAAGCACAGATACGCAGTATTTT.

This chain uses TRBV5-1 with TRBJ1-1; D may be TRBD1 (6 bases). V shed 4 bases and J shed 0 bases, with 10 bases lying between them. The CDR3 covers 14 residues. Germline CDR1 and CDR2: SGHRS and YFSETQ. Here the CDR3 DNA reads TGCGCCAGCAGCCAGGACAGCATGAACACTGAAGCTTTCTTT. Protein sequence: CASSQDSMNTEAFF.

This clone was seen a few times. The CDR3 bases are TGTGCCAGCAGCTTAGTTCGTGGGGACAGGGTTAACTATGGCTACACCTTC. Its protein is CASSLVRGDRVNYGYTF. The chain is built from TRBV7-2 and TRBJ1-2, with TRBD1 matching over 9 bases. The germline V gene has CDR1 SGHTA and CDR2 FQGNSA. This CDR3 contains 17 residues. V was pared by 1 base and J by 1 base, with 7 bases of the junction left unmatched.

This clone was counted many times. The V and J genes are TRBV30 and TRBJ1-6; no clear D gene. This CDR3 has 15 residues. Germline assignment: CDR1 GTSNPN and CDR2 SVGIG (reference sequence). V was shortened by 0 bases and J by 6 bases, with 12 bases between the two germline ends. CDR3 region: CAWSVLPEGNSPLHF. The CDR3 DNA is TGTGCCTGGAGTGTACTTCCGGAGGGTAATTCACCCCTCCACTTT.

This clone was seen only a few times. The V and J genes are TRBV7-2 and TRBJ2-5; 10 bases line up with TRBD1. This CDR3 region has 14 residues. Trimming at V came to 5 bases and at J to 5 bases, leaving 5 bases not matched to a gene. Germline CDR1 SGHTA, CDR2 FQGNSA. The CDR3 DNA follows: TGTGCCAGCAGCCGGGACAGGGGAGCGGAGACCCAGTACTTC. This gives the protein CASSRDRGAETQYF.

This clone was detected a few times. A much larger clone lies a single base off, so this may be a read error. This sequence joins TRBV29-1 and TRBJ2-5; D is perhaps TRBD1 (5 bases). The CDR3 sequence is 10 residues long. V lost 7 bases, J lost 5 bases, and 8 bases lay in between. Per the germline V gene, CDR1 is SQVTM and CDR2 is ANQGSEA. This chain's CDR3 is CSGAGETQYF. The CDR3 DNA follows: TGCAGCGGTGCAGGGGAGACCCAGTACTTC.

This clone was detected only a few times. The genes are TRBV19 and TRBJ2-7, with 7 bases identical to TRBD2. The germline V gene encodes CDR1 LNHDA and CDR2 SQIVND (reference sequence). V lost 1 base, J lost 3 bases, and 9 bases stayed unmatched. CDR3 length: 16 residues. The CDR3 DNA follows: TGTGCCAGTAGTATAGTAGTGGCTAGCGGACGCTACGAGCAGTACTTC. This translates into CASSIVVASGRYEQYF.

A remark on this clone: A much more abundant neighbour one base away suggests this may be a read error. The chain has TRBV2 and TRBJ2-3; D may be TRBD1 or TRBD2 (5 bases each). In germline, CDR1 is SNHLY, CDR2 FYNNEI. Between the trimmed V and J ends, which lost 11 bases and 5 bases, there was a span of 23 bases. The CDR3 extends over 15 amino acids. CDR3 loop: CARSAGGRGKDTQYF. The CDR3 nucleotides are TGTGCCCGCTCGGCTGGGGGTCGAGGGAAAGATACGCAGTATTTT. Supplemented by reference TRBV2 and TRBJ2-3, the full variable domain reads EPEVTQTPSHQVTQMGQEVILRCVPISNHLYFYWYRQILGQKVEFLVSFYNNEISEKSEIFDDQFSVERPDGSNFTLKIRSTKLEDSAMYFCARSAGGRGKDTQYFGPGTRLTVL.

A word on this clone: At one of its ends the junction is not consistent with the germline gene, which may arise from a read error. V is TRBV7-7 and J is TRBJ2-1; TRBD2 agrees at 10 bases. This CDR3 has 14 amino acids. Germline CDR1 is SSHAT and CDR2 is FNYEAQ (reference sequence). CDR3: CASSLAGGYNEQFF. The DNA for the CDR3 is TGTGCTAGCAGCTTAGCGGGGGGCTACAATGAGCAGTTCTTC. Looking up the rest from reference TRBV7-7 and TRBJ2-1 gives the full variable domain: GAGVSQSPRYKVTKRGQDVTLRCDPISSHATLYWYQQALGQGPEFLTYFNYEAQPDKSGLPSDRFSAERPEGSISTLTIQRTEQRDSAMYRCASSLAGGYNEQFFGPGTRLTVL.

This clone was counted only a few times. The J gene is TRBJ2-7, the V gene TRBV19; 10 bases match TRBD1. CDR3 length: 14 residues. V trimming: 8 bases; J trimming: 5 bases; junction bases outside the gene matches: 9. CDR1 and CDR2 (germline): LNHDA, SQIVND (reference sequence). The CDR3 sequence is CASDPGQGTNEQYF. For the CDR3, the DNA is TGTGCCAGTGATCCGGGACAGGGGACCAACGAGCAGTACTTC.

CDR3 sequence: CASSPRRRYNSPLHF. In DNA form, the CDR3 reads TGTGCCAGCAGTCCCCGACGGAGGTATAATTCACCCCTCCACTTT. The chain couples TRBV28 to TRBJ1-6; D is unresolved. The CDR3 totals 15 residues. V was trimmed by 5 bases and J by 4 bases, leaving 12 bases between them. Germline-derived CDR1 and CDR2 are MDHEN and SYDVKM.

The table lists this clone with a few counts. In the same sample, other DNA sequences code for this CDR3. The V call is TRBV27, the J call TRBJ2-5, with D unclear. Germline CDR1 reads MNHEY; CDR2 reads SMNVEV (reference sequence). The CDR3 sequence is 11 residues long. Trimming took off 6 bases at V and 2 bases at J, with 4 bases between the two ends. The CDR3 bases are TGTGCCAGCAGGCGGCAAGAGACCCAGTACTTC. It yields the protein CASRRQETQYF.

This clone was seen more than once but under ten times. The chain uses TRBV7-2 and TRBJ2-4, with 12 nucleotides matching TRBD2. V was pared by 5 bases and J by 6 bases, with 5 bases of the junction left unmatched. Germline V gives CDR1 SGHTA, CDR2 FQGNSA. The CDR3 runs to 15 residues. In DNA, the CDR3 is TGTGCCAGCAGCCCTAGCGGGGGGGCCGGAAACATTCAGTACTTC. It specifies CASSPSGGAGNIQYF. The full variable domain, completed using reference TRBV7-2 and TRBJ2-4, is GAGVSQSPSNKVTEKGKDVELRCDPISGHTALYWYRQSLGQGLEFLIYFQGNSAPDKSGLPSDRFSAERTGGSVSTLTIQRTQQEDSAVYLCASSPSGGAGNIQYFGAGTRLSVL.

The chain couples TRBV27 to TRBJ1-2, with a possible D match to TRBD1 (6 bases). The CDR3 is 14 amino acids. The germline V gene has CDR1 MNHEY and CDR2 SMNVEV (reference sequence). The germline V and J ends were trimmed by 6 bases and 4 bases, with 15 bases remaining between them. The CDR3 bases are TGTGCCAGCAGCGACAGGCCGCGCGGCTATGGCTACACCTTC. Translated: CASSDRPRGYGYTF.

This clone appeared a few times. This chain links TRBV7-2 with TRBJ2-5; 8 bases fit TRBD2. CDR3 length: 15 residues. Per germline, CDR1 SGHTA and CDR2 FQGNSA. The V segment lost 3 bases and the J segment 5 bases; nucleotides outside the gene matches: 8. CDR3 DNA: TGTGCCAGCAGCTTCACCGGGACTAGGTGGGAGACCCAGTACTTC. The encoded protein is CASSFTGTRWETQYF. The whole variable domain, remainder taken from reference TRBV7-2 and TRBJ2-5, is GAGVSQSPSNKVTEKGKDVELRCDPISGHTALYWYRQSLGQGLEFLIYFQGNSAPDKSGLPSDRFSAERTGGSVSTLTIQRTQQEDSAVYLCASSFTGTRWETQYFGPGTRLLVL.

The V and J genes are TRBV30 and TRBJ2-4, with D tentatively TRBD1 or TRBD2 (6 bases each). CDR3 length: 14 amino acids. The V gene lost 0 bases and the J gene lost 6 bases, with 12 bases spanning the gap. Germline loops: CDR1 GTSNPN, CDR2 SVGIG (reference sequence). The CDR3 sequence is CAWSVPEGGNIQYF. Here the CDR3 DNA reads TGTGCCTGGAGTGTCCCTGAGGGGGGAAACATTCAGTACTTC. The full variable domain, with the rest looked up from reference TRBV30 and TRBJ2-4, is SQTIHQWPATLVQPVGSPLSLECTVEGTSNPNLYWYRQAAGRGLQLLFYSVGIGQISSEVPQNLSASRPQDRQFILSSKKLLLSDSGFYLCAWSVPEGGNIQYFGAGTRLSVL.

The CDR3 region has the DNA TGCGCCAGCAGCCCCAAAGGGGGGACAGGGGGTTCCTACAATGAGCAGTTCTTC. Protein product: CASSPKGGTGGSYNEQFF. This chain links TRBV4-3 with TRBJ2-1; 11 bases fit TRBD1. Unmatched junction bases numbered 9, after V lost 4 bases and J lost 1 base. This CDR3 is built from 18 residues. CDR1 and CDR2 (germline): LGHNA, YSLEER.

V usage is TRBV12-5 and J usage is TRBJ2-1, with 7 nucleotides matching TRBD1. The CDR3 is 16 amino acids. CDR1 and CDR2 from the germline V gene are LGHNT and FRNRAP. V dropped 5 bases and J dropped 2; count of bases not matched to a gene: 9. The CDR3 region is CASGTYRGAAYNEQFF. Here the CDR3 DNA reads TGTGCTAGTGGTACCTACAGGGGAGCGGCCTACAATGAGCAGTTCTTC.

This clone has just a few counts. The J gene is TRBJ1-6, the V gene TRBV9; D is uncertain. Trimming took off 3 bases at V and 0 bases at J, with 10 bases between the two ends. The CDR3 length is 16 residues. The germline gives CDR1 SGDLS, CDR2 YYNGEE. CDR3 nucleotide sequence: TGTGCCAGCAGCGCGGACCCGAGCTCCTATAATTCACCCCTCCACTTT. Translated: CASSADPSSYNSPLHF.

This clone was observed a few times. The chain employs TRBV19 and TRBJ1-3; no reliable D call. Trimming shortened V by 7 bases and J by 0 bases, and 4 bases separated the two germline ends. Germline CDR1 LNHDA, CDR2 SQIVND (reference sequence). The CDR3 covers 12 residues. The DNA of the CDR3 is TGTGCCAGTACCCCCTCTGGAAACACCATATATTTT. Translation: CASTPSGNTIYF.

This chain uses TRBV19 with TRBJ1-1, with D maybe TRBD1 (6 bases). Looked up from germline, CDR1 is LNHDA and CDR2 is SQIVND (reference sequence). V lost 9 bases, J lost 1 base, and 12 bases lay in between. The CDR3 extends over 13 amino acids. CDR3 sequence: CASLQGKNTEAFF. Here the CDR3 DNA reads TGTGCCAGCCTACAGGGCAAGAACACTGAAGCTTTCTTT.

The table lists this clone with a few counts. V is TRBV7-8 and J is TRBJ1-6; TRBD1 aligns across 7 bases. CDR1 and CDR2 from the germline V gene are SGHVS and FQNEAQ. The trim removed 2 bases at V and 5 bases at J, leaving 3 bases unmatched. The CDR3 runs 15 residues. CDR3: CASSLRGLNNSPLHF. CDR3 DNA: TGTGCCAGCAGCTTAAGGGGGCTCAATAATTCACCCCTCCACTTT.

This chain connects TRBV7-2 to TRBJ2-5, with 10 bases identical to TRBD1. Germline loops: CDR1 SGHTA, CDR2 FQGNSA. The CDR3 has 14 residues. V gave up 8 bases and J gave up 4 bases; unmatched junction bases: 7. CDR3 amino acids: CASGPGQGGETQYF. CDR3 bases: TGTGCCAGCGGACCTGGACAGGGGGGAGAGACCCAGTACTTC.

This chain links TRBV5-6 with TRBJ2-5; TRBD1 or TRBD2 may be the D gene (5 bases each). The CDR3 length is 16 residues. Germline V gene data show CDR1 as SGHDT and CDR2 as YYEEEE. V was clipped by 4 bases and J by 1 base, with 17 bases between them. The CDR3 region is CASSPPSWGIQETQYF. In nucleotides, the CDR3 is TGTGCCAGCAGCCCTCCATCCTGGGGGATCCAAGAGACCCAGTACTTC. The full variable domain, its missing parts supplied by reference TRBV5-6 and TRBJ2-5, is DAGVTQSPTHLIKTRGQQVTLRCSPKSGHDTVSWYQQALGQGPQFIFQYYEEEERQRGNFPDRFSGHQFPNYSSELNVNALLLGDSALYLCASSPPSWGIQETQYFGPGTRLLVL.

The chain combines TRBV7-8 with TRBJ2-4; D is undetermined. CDR3 size: 13 residues. Trimming cost V 1 base and J 1 base, with 2 bases left between them. The V gene's germline CDR1 is SGHVS and CDR2 FQNEAQ. CDR3 bases: TGTGCCAGCAGCTTAGGGGCCAAAAACATTCAGTACTTC. As protein: CASSLGAKNIQYF. The whole variable domain, remainder taken from reference TRBV7-8 and TRBJ2-4, is GAGVSQSPRYKVAKRGQDVALRCDPISGHVSLFWYQQALGQGPEFLTYFQNEAQLDKSGLPSDRFFAERPEGSVSTLKIQRTQQEDSAVYLCASSLGAKNIQYFGAGTRLSVL.

The chain has TRBV7-9 and TRBJ1-5; tentative D call: TRBD1 (5 bases). Germline CDR1 SEHNR, CDR2 FQNEAQ (reference sequence). The CDR3 is 15 residues long. V lost 1 base and J lost 4, with 11 bases in between. CDR3 in amino acids: CASSLGGDGNQPQHF. In DNA, the CDR3 is TGTGCCAGCAGCTTAGGAGGGGATGGGAATCAGCCCCAGCATTTT. Using reference TRBV7-9 and TRBJ1-5 for the parts outside the CDR3, the full variable domain is DTGVSQNPRHKITKRGQNVTFRCDPISEHNRLYWYRQTLGQGPEFLTYFQNEAQLEKSRLLSDRFSAERPKGSFSTLEIQRTEQGDSAMYLCASSLGGDGNQPQHFGDGTRLSIL.

This rearrangement joins TRBV5-6 to TRBJ2-5; no clear D gene. Germline V CDR1 and CDR2: SGHDT, YYEEEE. V lost 0 bases to trimming and J lost 2 bases, with 8 bases between them. This CDR3 is 14 amino acids long. The CDR3 DNA sequence: TGTGCCAGCAGCTTGGTTGGCCCACAAGAGACCCAGTACTTC. It translates to CASSLVGPQETQYF. Based on the CDR3 plus reference TRBV5-6 and TRBJ2-5, the full variable domain is DAGVTQSPTHLIKTRGQQVTLRCSPKSGHDTVSWYQQALGQGPQFIFQYYEEEERQRGNFPDRFSGHQFPNYSSELNVNALLLGDSALYLCASSLVGPQETQYFGPGTRLLVL.